This TCR beta chain was observed in a study of T cell responses to AZD1222 COVID-19 vaccine. Notes on the study in general: Elevations in Spike-specific TCR breadth and depth followed administration of two AZD1222 doses.

Data came from immunoSEQ multiplex PCR; TCRdb stores just in-frame clones and leaves some out. The profile covers 110,000 to 150,000 clones, with about 87% appearing a single time and roughly 6% taken by the ten largest. A word on this clone: Its antigen is still unknown.

V was pared by 6 bases and J by 1 base, with 5 bases between. CDR3 length equals 12 residues. Per germline, CDR1 MDHEN and CDR2 SYDVKM. The TCR was taken from an adult in good health. This specimen was peripheral blood, taken on day 0 of AZD1222 vaccination. The chain carries TRBV28 and TRBJ2-3; D ambiguous. CDR3 sequence reads: CASRTGTDTQYF. The CDR3 DNA reads as TGTGCCAGCAGAACAGGCACAGATACGCAGTATTTT. Full variable domain (missing parts from reference TRBV28 and TRBJ2-3): DVKVTQSSRYLVKRTGEKVFLECVQDMDHENMFWYRQDPGLGLRLIYFSYDVKMKEKGDIPEGYSVSREKKERFSLILESASTNQTSMYLCASRTGTDTQYFGPGTRLTVL.